This T cell receptor (beta chain) was sequenced for a study of blood T cells in healthy people across ages. This CDR3 has 19 amino acids. Per germline, CDR1 MNHNY and CDR2 SVGAGI (reference sequence). The study's findings and limits: Compared with aged donors, long-lived donors showed fewer expanded clones, suggesting selection. As age increased, TCR beta diversity per million T cells fell in a roughly linear fashion. Changes in expanded clonotypes were possibly confounded, as the CMV status of donors was unknown. Researchers deemed the diversity estimates from one million T cells underestimates.

For the second PCR, which ran for 7 to 11 cycles, a sample-barcoded 5' primer and a J-beta primer mix were used. A single record per CDR3 protein comes from TCRdb applying MiXCR to the 5' RACE reads. Of 1.2 million to 1.5 million distinct CDR3 sequences listed, 59% were seen once; the top ten hold roughly 6.3%. This clonotype was counted between two and nine times. Its antigen remains unknown. This clonotype was sampled from a man aged 18 to 29 in good health. Sequencing input: blood. The J gene is TRBJ2-1, the V gene TRBV6-6; 12 positions agree with TRBD2. The DNA end favors TRBJ2-7, so the J call may be wrong. The CDR3 sequence is CASSYSRLAGVTSPSEQYF. The CDR3 DNA reads as TGTGCCAGCAGTTACTCTCGACTAGCGGGAGTGACCTCCCCCAGTGAGCAGTACTTC.